This entry is about one T cell receptor (beta chain). Trimming cost V 6 bases and J 2 bases, with 18 bases left between them. The V gene's germline CDR1 is SGHDT and CDR2 YYEEEE. The CDR3 runs to 16 residues. The record originates from a study of CD8+ T cells in alopecia areata. Study background: Each day, treated patients took oral tofacitinib twice, at 5 to 10 mg per dose. After 6 to 18 months of tofacitinib, follow-up continued 6 months off drug.

Reverse transcription of extracted RNA yielded cDNA, which provided the sequencing template. Sequencing was performed with immunoSEQ multiplex PCR; in TCRdb, only in-frame clones are kept and a portion is missing. The table shows 180,000 or so clones, with over 55% occurring only once. The sample was CD4+ T cells sorted from blood, taken at week 0. This receptor was obtained from a human donor with alopecia areata. The rearrangement uses TRBV5-6 and TRBJ2-1; perhaps TRBD2 as D (5 bases). CDR3 residues: CASTASRTGTYNEQFF. CDR3 nucleotides: TGTGCCAGCACTGCAAGTCGGACCGGGACCTACAATGAGCAGTTCTTC.